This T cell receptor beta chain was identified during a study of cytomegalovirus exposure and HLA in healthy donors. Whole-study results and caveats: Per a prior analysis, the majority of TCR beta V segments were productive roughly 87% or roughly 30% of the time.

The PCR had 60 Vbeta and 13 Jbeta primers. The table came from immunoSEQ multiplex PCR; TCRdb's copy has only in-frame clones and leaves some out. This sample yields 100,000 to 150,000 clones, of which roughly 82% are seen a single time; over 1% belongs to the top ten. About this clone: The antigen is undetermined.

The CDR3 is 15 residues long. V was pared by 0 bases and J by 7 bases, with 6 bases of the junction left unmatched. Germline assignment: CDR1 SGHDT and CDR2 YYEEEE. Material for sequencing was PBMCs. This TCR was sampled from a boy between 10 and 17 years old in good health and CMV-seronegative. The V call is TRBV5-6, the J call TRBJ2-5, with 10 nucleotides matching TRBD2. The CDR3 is CASSLDSGRLGTQYF. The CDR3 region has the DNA TGTGCCAGCAGCTTGGATAGCGGGAGGCTCGGGACCCAGTACTTC.